One sample yielded the 2 T cell receptor beta chains listed below, sequenced in a study of PD-1 blockade in classical Hodgkin lymphoma. TCRdb's table, derived via immunoSEQ multiplex PCR, lists solely in-frame clones and lacks some. The sample includes about 43,000 clones, roughly 78% of them seen just once. Each and every patient relapsed after autologous stem cell transplantation, and patients got differing brentuximab vedotin exposure. The material was peripheral blood mononuclear cells (PBMCs), obtained before the second cycle of nivolumab. The origin of the receptors is a human donor with classical Hodgkin lymphoma.

The chain joins TRBV5-1 to TRBJ1-1; 11 bases align to TRBD1. The J segment lost 8 bases and the V segment lost 3 bases, leaving 3 bases of the junction unmatched. The CDR3 is 13 amino acids. Germline V CDR1 and CDR2: SGHRS, YFSETQ. The CDR3 here is CASSWTGGFEAFF. DNA for the CDR3: TGCGCCAGCAGCTGGACAGGGGGCTTCGAAGCTTTCTTT.

This clone was counted a few times. The chain has TRBV4-2 and TRBJ1-5; D gene ambiguous. V lost 1 base, J lost 0 bases, and 7 bases lay in between. The CDR3 consists of 15 residues. The V gene's germline CDR1 is LGHNA and CDR2 YNFKEQ. The CDR3 sequence: CASSQASDSNQPQHF. The CDR3 region has the DNA TGTGCCAGCAGCCAAGCCTCCGATAGCAATCAGCCCCAGCATTTT.